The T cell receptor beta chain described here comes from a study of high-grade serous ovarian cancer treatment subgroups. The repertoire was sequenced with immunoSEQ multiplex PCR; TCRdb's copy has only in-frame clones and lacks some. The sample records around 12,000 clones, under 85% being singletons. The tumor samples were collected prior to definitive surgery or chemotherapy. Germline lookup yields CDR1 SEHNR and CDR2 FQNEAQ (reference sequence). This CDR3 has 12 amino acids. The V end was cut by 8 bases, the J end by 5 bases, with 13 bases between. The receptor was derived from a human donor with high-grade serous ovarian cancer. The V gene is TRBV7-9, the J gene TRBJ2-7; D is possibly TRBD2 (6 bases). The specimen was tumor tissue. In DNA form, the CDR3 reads TGTGCCAGCTCCCTTTCGGGAGACGAGCAGTACTTC. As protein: CASSLSGDEQYF.